This TCR beta chain was identified during a study of response to subunit inactivated influenza vaccine. This CDR3 spans 16 amino acids. CDR1 and CDR2 (germline): SGHTA, FQGNSA. Trimming removed 0 bases from V and 2 bases from J, with 14 bases in between. Each CDR3 protein gets one entry after TCRdb re-called the RT-PCR reads with MiXCR. The top ten hold 2.5% to 3.5% of the sample, which has some 550,000 distinct CDR3 sequences, approximately 20% seen once. In this sample, this clonotype turned up many times. This same sample was also part of a study on T cells expressing NK-cell markers. That paper notes: With UMIs, 5'RACE template switching was used to make TCR beta cDNA. Investigators obtained TCR beta repertoires from sorted CD3+CD56+NKG2C+, CD3+CD56+NKG2C- and CD3+CD56-NKG2C+ T cells.

The V gene is TRBV7-2, the J gene TRBJ2-7, with a possible D match to TRBD1 (5 bases). Source: CD4+ T cells sorted from PBMCs, taken 11 to 12 days after vaccination. This receptor was obtained from a man aged 45-60 years who received an inactivated influenza vaccine. The chain's CDR3 is CASSLAGVKGTYEQYF. DNA for the CDR3: TGTGCCAGCAGCTTAGCAGGGGTTAAGGGCACCTACGAGCAGTACTTC. The full variable domain, in which reference TRBV7-2 and TRBJ2-7 provide the parts outside the CDR3, is GAGVSQSPSNKVTEKGKDVELRCDPISGHTALYWYRQSLGQGLEFLIYFQGNSAPDKSGLPSDRFSAERTGGSVSTLTIQRTQQEDSAVYLCASSLAGVKGTYEQYFGPGTRLTVT.